This T cell receptor beta chain came from a study of T cell responses to AZD1222 COVID-19 vaccine listed by TCRdb under 2021. At the level of the whole study: Because spike-specific TCR depth and breadth did not differ between the two schedules, AZD1222 recipients who got a second dose at roughly 4 weeks were pooled with those who got a second dose at roughly 12 weeks. A total of just over 230 trial participants underwent TCR sequencing, of whom about 200 received two doses of AZD1222 and 26 received two doses of the MenACWY control vaccine. Trial participants were enrolled by age into subgroups of 18-55, 56-69 and 70-plus years, and approximately 150, 30 and 60 TCR-sequenced participants, respectively, were included in these subgroups. Study-wide findings and limitations: A significant rise in spike-specific TCR breadth and depth was observed after two AZD1222 doses relative to day 0 and relative to MenACWY recipients. CD4 TCRs associated with the vaccine covered the entire spike protein, and the dominant responses were in regions 160-218 and 743-854. The 56-69-year group was small, and its depth increase did not reach significance, likely because of low power. Participants were mostly white British and included more females than males, and it was suggested by the authors that clonal diversity may have been underestimated. Because no day 14 peak-response samples were available, the repertoires could be characterized only after the peak T cell response. Reportedly, almost half of the unique spike-specific TCRs recognized epitopes lying outside the regions that are mutated in the B.1.351 and B.1.1.7 variants. Conclusions about previously exposed vaccinees are limited, since just five to seven AZD1222 recipients were seropositive for SARS-CoV-2 at baseline.

The CDR3 numbers 13 residues from cysteine through phenylalanine. Only CDR3 DNA remains: 39 bases, in frame from the first base. CDR1 MNHEY and CDR2 SVGAGI were looked up in the germline V gene. V is trimmed back by 5 bases and J by 5 bases, and the junction contains 5 bases that no gene match accounts for. The CDR3 regions of human TCRbeta chains were analyzed by immunosequencing. The paper's data handling went like this. Repertoire TCRs were matched against a reference library of SARS-CoV-2-specific TCRs generated with the MIRA antigen-specificity platform. Breadth was defined as the fraction of unique TCRs that were SARS-CoV-2-associated, and depth was defined as the fraction of total T cells that were SARS-CoV-2-associated. Using the MIRA data, each spike-specific TCR was assigned both to the spike region to which the TCR was reactive and to a CD4 or CD8 class. Log10-transformed breadth and depth values were compared by one-way ANOVA with Sidak's multiple comparisons tests. The immuneACCESS repertoire file appears here via TCRdb, limited to in-frame rearrangements. These files lack a portion of the clones; in checked studies, under half of the deficit traces to unresolved V genes, and the cause of the others is not known. That table furnishes V, J and clone size, whereas the DNA furnished D and trimming. The sample contains around 110,000 clones, roughly 93% of them found a single time. The top ten hold under 3.5% of the sample.

This sample's time point label indicates: baseline before first vaccination. The vaccinee samples were drawn from two UK trials, COV001 and COV002, one of which was a single-blind randomized controlled phase 2/3 trial testing AZD1222 (ChAdOx1 nCoV-19) in healthy adults. Trial participant PBMC samples were collected at day 0 and day 28 after the second dose for TCRbeta chain sequencing. On this clone: Its cognate antigen has yet to be identified. No clone much larger than this one lies a single base away; base qualities are absent.

The sequence was collected from an adult in good health. The sample was peripheral blood, taken on day 0 of AZD1222 vaccination. The chain employs TRBV6-5 and TRBJ2-5, with 7 central nucleotides matching TRBD1. DNA sequence: TGTGCCAGCAGTACAGGGGTGCGGGAGACCCAGTACTTC. Its protein is CASSTGVRETQYF.